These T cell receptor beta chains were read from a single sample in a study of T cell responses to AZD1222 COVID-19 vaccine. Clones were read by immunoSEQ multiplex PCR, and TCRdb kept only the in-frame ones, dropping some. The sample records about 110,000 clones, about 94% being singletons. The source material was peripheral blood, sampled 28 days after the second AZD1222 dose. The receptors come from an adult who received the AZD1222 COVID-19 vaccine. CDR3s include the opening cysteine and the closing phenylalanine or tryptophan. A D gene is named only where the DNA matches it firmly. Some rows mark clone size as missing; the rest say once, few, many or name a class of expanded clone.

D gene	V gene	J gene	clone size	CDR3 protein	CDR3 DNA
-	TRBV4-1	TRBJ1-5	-	CASSQDSRGEEQPQHF	TGCGCCAGCAGCCAAGATTCAAGAGGGGAGGAGCAGCCCCAGCATTTT
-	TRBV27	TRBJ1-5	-	CASSLGALWPQHF	TGTGCCAGCAGTTTAGGGGCCTTATGGCCCCAGCATTTT
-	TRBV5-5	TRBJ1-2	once	CASSSKLANYGYTF	TGTGCCAGCAGCTCGAAATTGGCCAACTATGGCTACACCTTC
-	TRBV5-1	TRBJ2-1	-	CASSLVGGVISYNEQFF	TGCGCCAGCAGCTTGGTAGGAGGGGTAATCTCCTACAATGAGCAGTTCTTC
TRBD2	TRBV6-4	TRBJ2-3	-	CASSDGAGGSQYF	TGTGCCAGCAGTGACGGGGCGGGGGGTTCGCAGTATTTT
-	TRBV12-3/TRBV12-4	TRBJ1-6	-	CASSLGAGALHF	TGTGCCAGCAGTTTAGGGGCAGGAGCCCTCCACTTT
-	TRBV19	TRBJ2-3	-	CASSMTKRGTDTQYF	TGTGCCAGTAGTATGACTAAAAGGGGCACAGATACGCAGTATTTT
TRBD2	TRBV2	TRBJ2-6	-	CASSGALAGVGANVLTF	TGTGCCAGCAGTGGTGCACTAGCGGGAGTTGGGGCCAACGTCCTGACTTTC
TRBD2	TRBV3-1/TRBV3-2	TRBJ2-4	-	CASSPRLAGVAQYF	TGTGCCAGCAGCCCTCGACTAGCGGGAGTTGCTCAGTACTTC
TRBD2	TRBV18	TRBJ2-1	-	CASSGGSGTYNEQFF	TGTGCCAGCTCGGGGGGGAGTGGGACTTACAATGAGCAGTTCTTC
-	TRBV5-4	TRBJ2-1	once	CASSTGLYNEQFF	TGTGCCAGCAGCACGGGACTTTACAATGAGCAGTTCTTC
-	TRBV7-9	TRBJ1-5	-	CASSLGSGVNNQPQHF	TGTGCCAGCAGCTTAGGATCTGGGGTTAACAATCAGCCCCAGCATTTT
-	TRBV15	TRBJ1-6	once	CATSFLGGRINSPLHF	TGTGCCACCAGCTTCTTGGGGGGGAGGATTAATTCACCCCTCCACTTT
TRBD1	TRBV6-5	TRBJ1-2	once	CASDRGSVYGYTF	TGTGCCAGCGACAGGGGGTCTGTTTATGGCTACACCTTC
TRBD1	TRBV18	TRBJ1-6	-	CASSPGGGTNASPLHF	TGTGCCAGCTCCCCAGGGGGGGGTACGAATGCTTCACCCCTCCACTTT
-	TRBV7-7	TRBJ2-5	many	CASSLDPQETQYF	TGTGCCAGCAGCTTGGACCCTCAAGAGACCCAGTACTTC
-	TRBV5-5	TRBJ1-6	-	CASRQFDNSPLHF	TGTGCCAGCAGACAATTCGATAATTCACCCCTCCACTTT
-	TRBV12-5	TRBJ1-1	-	CASGLVPQAEAFF	TGTGCTAGTGGTTTGGTACCACAGGCTGAAGCTTTCTTT
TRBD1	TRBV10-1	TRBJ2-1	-	CASGGTGGNEQFF	TGCGCCAGCGGAGGGACAGGGGGCAATGAGCAGTTCTTC
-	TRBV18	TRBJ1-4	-	CASSPQGGTNEKLFF	TGTGCCAGCTCACCACAGGGGGGAACTAATGAAAAACTGTTTTTT
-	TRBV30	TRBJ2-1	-	CAWSVDSGTKQFF	TGTGCCTGGAGTGTTGACTCTGGGACAAAGCAGTTCTTC
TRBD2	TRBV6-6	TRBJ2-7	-	CASSWGTSGPYEQYF	TGTGCCAGCAGTTGGGGGACTAGCGGACCCTACGAGCAGTACTTC